This T cell receptor beta chain was sequenced during a study of blood T cell repertoires in COVID-19 (dated by TCRdb to the early 2020s). About the study as a whole: Collaborator samples came from the United States, Italy and Spain and covered acute and convalescent phases of COVID-19. The material from the prospective study consisted of cDNA or gDNA derived from T cells, B-cell-depleted T cells, or PBMCs. The dataset comprised deeply sampled blood TCRbeta repertoires from subjects exposed to, actively infected with, or recovered from COVID-19. The repertoires were released in a freely available public database intended as a resource for research on the immune response to SARS-CoV-2. The samples were drawn from two sources: the first 160 participants of the ongoing ImmuneRACE study, and 1,000 to 1,500 subjects contributed by 6 global collaborators. Nearly every sample came with metadata listing a de-identified subject ID, COVID-19 status, age in years and sex. Where available, HLA class I and class II types were taken from metadata supplied by the sample provider and were not determined by assay-based typing.

Here is what the overall study found, with its caveats: The amount of clinical and demographic metadata varied by source and participant and was provided uncurated.

TCRbeta CDR3 regions were amplified from genomic DNA by means of the immunoSEQ Assay, a bias-controlled multiplex PCR. The original methods were these. Nucleated cell counts per sample were estimated from amplification of reference gene primers within the assay. Sequence reads were collapsed and filtered to measure the absolute abundance of every unique TCRbeta CDR3 rearrangement. For each sample, productive Simpson clonality was calculated as the square root of Simpson's diversity index across productive rearrangements. Drawn from immuneACCESS, this table holds only the in-frame rearrangements with V and J called that TCRdb kept. Clones are partly lost; checked studies trace under half to an unresolved V gene and leave the rest unexplained. V and J calls and clone size are those listed in that table; D and trimming were worked out from the DNA. The sample has fewer than 400,000 clones on record, about 85% of them singletons. In total, the top ten clones hold over 1.5% of the sample.

Enrolling through a virtual design, the prospective study's participants ranged in age from roughly 18 to 90 years and lived across 24 United States geographic areas. Cohort assignment in the prospective study relied on participant-reported clinical history from a screening survey and a study questionnaire. Exposed participants had been in contact with someone with a PCR-confirmed or clinician-diagnosed COVID-19 case within 2 weeks of study entry. Mobile phlebotomists in the prospective study collected whole blood, serum and a nasopharyngeal or oropharyngeal swab from every participant. Prospective study participants could optionally give additional blood draws and questionnaires over an approximately 2-month period. Before DNA extraction, blood samples from the prospective study were shipped at room temperature or frozen. In the case of this clone: Its antigen specificity is not known. Base qualities are not recorded, but no much larger clone differs from it by a single base.

This receptor was identified in a woman in her thirties who had been exposed to COVID-19. Sequenced input: PBMCs or T cells enriched from blood (not recorded which).

The base sequence is TGTGCCAGCAGCCAAGTTCGGGCTAGCGGACTAACTAGCACAGATACGCAGTATTTT. Its amino acids are CASSQVRASGLTSTDTQYF. Recombination joined TRBV3-1 (or the pseudogene TRBV3-2) with TRBJ2-3; a stretch of 7 junction bases matches TRBD2. V and J are trimmed by 1 base and 0 bases, and the gene matches miss 13 bases of the junction. CDR1 and CDR2 (LGHDT, YNNKEL) derive from the germline V gene (reference sequence). Taken from cysteine to phenylalanine, the CDR3 has 19 residues. The CDR3 DNA has 57 bases and is translated from base 1.